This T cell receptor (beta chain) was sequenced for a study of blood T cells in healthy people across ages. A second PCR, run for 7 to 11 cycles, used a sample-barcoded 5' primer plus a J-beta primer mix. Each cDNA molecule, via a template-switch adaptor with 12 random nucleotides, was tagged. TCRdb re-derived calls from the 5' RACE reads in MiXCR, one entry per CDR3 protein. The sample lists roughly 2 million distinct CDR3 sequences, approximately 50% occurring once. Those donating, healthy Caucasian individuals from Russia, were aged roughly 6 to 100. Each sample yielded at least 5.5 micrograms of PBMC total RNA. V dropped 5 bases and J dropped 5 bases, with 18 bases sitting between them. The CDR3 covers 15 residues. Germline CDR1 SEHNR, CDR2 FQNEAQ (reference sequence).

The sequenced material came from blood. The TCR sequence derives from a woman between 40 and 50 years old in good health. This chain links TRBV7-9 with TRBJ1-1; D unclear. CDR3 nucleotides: TGTGCCAGCAGCCCCTTCTTGTCCTCGGGGACTGAAGCTTTCTTT. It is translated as CASSPFLSSGTEAFF. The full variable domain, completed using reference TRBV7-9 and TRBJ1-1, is DTGVSQNPRHKITKRGQNVTFRCDPISEHNRLYWYRQTLGQGPEFLTYFQNEAQLEKSRLLSDRFSAERPKGSFSTLEIQRTEQGDSAMYLCASSPFLSSGTEAFFGQGTRLTVV.